This is a list of T cell receptor beta chains from one sample in a study of CD8 T cell repertoires and HIV-1 epitope variants. The data were produced by immunoSEQ multiplex PCR, yet TCRdb's version contains in-frame clones alone and is incomplete. This sample has roughly 100,000 clones; just under 75% occur once, and the top ten carry about a quarter. Sequences were obtained from uncultured baseline CD8+ T cells from peripheral blood mononuclear cells (PBMCs). The receptors stem from a male donor with HIV. Each CDR3 is given with its conserved first and last residue. The D gene is left open where the match is weak. Some rows mark clone size as missing; the rest say once, few, many or name a class of expanded clone.

d_call j_call clone_size v_call cdr3_nt cdr3_aa
NA TRBJ2-5 NA TRBV30 TGTGCCTGGAGTACAACACCCGGGATACAAGAGACCCAGTACTTC CAWSTTPGIQETQYF
TRBD1 TRBJ1-2 NA TRBV4-3 TGCGCCAGCAGCCCCCAAGATCTAGGGACAGCTCTCTATGGCTACACCTTC CASSPQDLGTALYGYTF
TRBD1 TRBJ1-1 NA TRBV7-9 TGTGCCACTCGACAGGGCGGGAACACTGAAGCTTTCTTT CATRQGGNTEAFF
NA TRBJ2-7 NA TRBV7-8 TGTGCCAGCAGCCCACGTAGGCTGGAGAACTACGAGCAGTACTTC CASSPRRLENYEQYF
NA TRBJ1-3 NA TRBV18 TGTGCCAGCTCGCCGAGTTTGACATCCCTCTCTGGAAACACCATATATTTT CASSPSLTSLSGNTIYF
TRBD1 TRBJ1-1 NA TRBV29-1 TGCAGCGTTTTCCCCGGGACAGGGGGTGGCACTGAAGCTTTCTTT CSVFPGTGGGTEAFF
NA TRBJ1-3 few TRBV29-1 TGCAGCGTTGTCAAGGGAAACACCATATATTTT CSVVKGNTIYF
NA TRBJ1-1 NA TRBV19 TGTGCCAGTAGTATCGGTCAGTTAACTGAAGCTTTCTTT CASSIGQLTEAFF
TRBD1 TRBJ2-5 NA TRBV7-9 TGTGCCAGCAGCTTAGGGAGGGGACAGGGCTTTCAAGAGACCCAGTACTTC CASSLGRGQGFQETQYF
NA TRBJ2-7 NA TRBV6-5 TGTGCCAGCGCGCGGTATGGAGAGCAGTACTTC CASARYGEQYF
NA TRBJ1-4 NA TRBV7-6 TGTGCCAGCAGCCCCCGAAGAGGGGAACTGTTTTTT CASSPRRGELFF
NA TRBJ1-4 NA TRBV27 TGTGCCAGCAGTTTCGGGGACAATAATGAAAAACTGTTTTTT CASSFGDNNEKLFF
TRBD2 TRBJ2-5 NA TRBV6-5 TGTGCCAGCAGTTGGGGGACTAGCGGGGGCCAAGAGACCCAGTACTTC CASSWGTSGGQETQYF
NA TRBJ2-5 NA TRBV18 TGTGCCAGCTCCCCACCGGGGGAGACCCAGTACTTC CASSPPGETQYF
TRBD1 TRBJ1-2 NA TRBV29-1 TGCAGCGTTGTGGGACAGGGGGGATCTAACTATGGCTACACCTTC CSVVGQGGSNYGYTF
NA TRBJ1-2 NA TRBV4-2 TGTGCCAGCAGCCAAGTGGACCTGGACTATGGCTACACCTTC CASSQVDLDYGYTF
NA TRBJ2-7 NA TRBV27 TGTGCCAGCAGTTTTCAGGGACGGTACGAGCAGTACTTC CASSFQGRYEQYF
TRBD2 TRBJ2-7 NA TRBV6-5 TGTGCCAGCAGTTACGGAGCGGGGGTTTACGAGCAGTACTTC CASSYGAGVYEQYF
TRBD2 TRBJ2-1 NA TRBV9 TGTGCCAGCAGCGCCCGGGAGGGCCCCTACAATGAGCAGTTCTTC CASSAREGPYNEQFF
NA TRBJ2-1 NA TRBV5-6 TGTGCCAGCAGCTTTGGCCCTTCCTACAATGAGCAGTTCTTC CASSFGPSYNEQFF
TRBD1 TRBJ1-4 NA TRBV7-8 TGTGCCAGCAGCTTCGGGCTTATGGGACAGGGGCCTGAAAAACTGTTTTTT CASSFGLMGQGPEKLFF
NA TRBJ1-2 NA TRBV28 TGTGCCAGCTCTGTTCCATATGGCTACACCTTC CASSVPYGYTF
NA TRBJ2-7 NA TRBV23-1 TGCGCCAGCAGTCAATCGAGGGGGGGGCCCCACGAGCAGTACTTC CASSQSRGGPHEQYF
TRBD1 TRBJ1-4 NA TRBV25-1 TGTGCCAGCAGTGCCGGACAGGGGGCTAATGAAAAACTGTTTTTT CASSAGQGANEKLFF
NA TRBJ1-5 many TRBV10-2 TGCGCCAGCAGTGAGTCTGGTAGCAATCAGCCCCAGCATTTT CASSESGSNQPQHF
NA TRBJ2-1 few TRBV7-9 TGTGCCAGCAGCCCCGAGCTCGGGCTAACCTACAATGAGCAGTTCTTC CASSPELGLTYNEQFF
NA TRBJ2-7 NA TRBV5-1 TGCGCCAGCAGCTTGACTGCGGATTACGAGCAGTACTTC CASSLTADYEQYF
TRBD2 TRBJ2-7 NA TRBV18 TGTGCCAGCTCACCTGGGAGGGCAGGGAGGCAGTACTTC CASSPGRAGRQYF
NA TRBJ1-6 NA TRBV7-2 TGTGCCAGCAGCTCGAGTTATAATTCACCCCTCCACTTT CASSSSYNSPLHF
NA TRBJ1-2 NA TRBV30 TGTGCCTCCACGGGAAGGGGCTACACCTTC CASTGRGYTF
NA TRBJ1-2 few TRBV19 TGTGCCAGTAGTAAAACAGAGTATGGCTACACCTTC CASSKTEYGYTF
NA TRBJ2-1 NA TRBV6-5 TGTGCCAGCAGTTACTTAACAGGTCCCGGGAATGAGCAGTTCTTC CASSYLTGPGNEQFF
TRBD1 TRBJ2-1 NA TRBV19 TGTGCCAGTAGCCCTCGTGGGACAGTTGGGATCGCAGCGGTCTTC CASSPRGTVGIAAVF
NA TRBJ1-5 few TRBV19 TGTGCCAGTAGTATTCCGGGGGGAGGGGGCAATCAGCCCCAGCATTTT CASSIPGGGGNQPQHF
NA TRBJ1-5 few TRBV6-6 TGTGCCAGCAGTTACCCAGGGGGCAATCAGCCCCAGCATTTT CASSYPGGNQPQHF
TRBD2 TRBJ2-7 NA TRBV28 TGTGCCAGCAGTTTAGAGGTGGGACTAGCGGGAGAATTCTACGAGCAGTACTTC CASSLEVGLAGEFYEQYF
TRBD1 TRBJ1-5 NA TRBV6-4 TGTGCCAGCCGGGACAGGGGCGATCAGCCCCAGCATTTT CASRDRGDQPQHF
TRBD1 TRBJ1-1 once TRBV19 TGTGCCAGTACCAGACAGGGGAACACTGAAGCTTTCTTT CASTRQGNTEAFF
TRBD1 TRBJ2-7 NA TRBV7-6 TGTGCCAGCAGCAAGGGACAGGGGGCTACCTACGAGCAGTACTTC CASSKGQGATYEQYF
TRBD2 TRBJ2-7 NA TRBV5-1 TGCGCCAGCAGCTTGGGGACTAGCGGGAGATTACTCCCCTACGAGCAGTACTTC CASSLGTSGRLLPYEQYF
NA TRBJ1-2 NA TRBV10-3 TGTGCCATCAGTGAGCCCGCTGGGGGGAACTATGGCTACACCTTC CAISEPAGGNYGYTF
NA TRBJ1-6 once TRBV14 TGTGCCAGCAGCCAATTAAACTCCTATAATTCACCCCTCCACTTT CASSQLNSYNSPLHF
NA TRBJ2-2 many TRBV7-2 TGTGCCAGCAGCTTATGGAGCACCGGGGAGCTGTTTTTT CASSLWSTGELFF